A single sample is the source of the 21 T cell receptor beta chains below, sequenced in a study of blood T cell repertoires in COVID-19. Produced via immunoSEQ multiplex PCR; TCRdb's table is partial and in-frame only. The sample carries roughly 160,000 clones, around nine tenths recorded once. Sequenced material: peripheral blood. The receptors originated from a woman between 65 and 79 years old with COVID-19, enrolled during active disease.

This chain uses TRBV30 with TRBJ1-5; TRBD1 might be the D (6 bases). V gave up 3 bases and J gave up 5 bases, with 14 bases separating them. CDR3 length: 14 amino acids. The germline gives CDR1 GTSNPN, CDR2 SVGIG (reference sequence). DNA for the CDR3: TGTGCCTGGAGCACAACAGGGAGTCATCAGCCCCAGCATTTT. It is translated as CAWSTTGSHQPQHF.

This rearrangement joins TRBV29-1 to TRBJ2-2, with unresolved D. CDR3 length equals 11 residues. CDR1 is SQVTM, CDR2 ANQGSEA, per germline. Trimming removed 4 bases at V and 8 bases at J, with 8 bases between. The CDR3 bases are TGCAGCGTTGTTCCCCGGGGGGAGCTGTTTTTT. Protein sequence: CSVVPRGELFF.

The chain recombines TRBV5-1 with TRBJ2-7, with D possibly matching TRBD1 (5 bases). This CDR3 is 14 amino acids long. V shed 0 bases and J shed 2 bases, with 9 bases lying between them. Looked up from germline, CDR1 is SGHRS and CDR2 is YFSETQ. In DNA, the CDR3 is TGCGCCAGCAGCTTGGGTGGCAGGGCCTACGAGCAGTACTTC. Translation: CASSLGGRAYEQYF.

The chain has TRBV18 and TRBJ1-1; D not resolved. This CDR3 is built from 15 residues. V lost 2 bases to trimming and J lost 0 bases, with 10 bases between them. The V gene's germline CDR1 is KGHSH and CDR2 LQKENI. The CDR3 DNA follows: TGTGCCAGCTCACCAGGTAACAGTCTGAACACTGAAGCTTTCTTT. Protein product: CASSPGNSLNTEAFF.

The chain employs TRBV5-1 and TRBJ1-1, with TRBD1 matching over 10 bases. Germline V gives CDR1 SGHRS, CDR2 YFSETQ. The ends lost 4 bases at V and 0 bases at J; junction bases unmatched: 15. The CDR3 is 19 residues long. The CDR3 DNA is TGCGCCAGCAGCAGGAAGGACGGGGACAGGGGCCCACTGAACACTGAAGCTTTCTTT. Residues: CASSRKDGDRGPLNTEAFF.

The chain couples TRBV10-1 to TRBJ1-1; 7 bases agree with TRBD1. The CDR3 runs 14 residues. CDR1 and CDR2 from the germline V gene are WNHNN and SYGVQD (reference sequence). J was trimmed by 4 bases and V by 6 bases; bases with no gene match: 8. The CDR3 DNA reads TGCGCCAGCAGCAAAAACAGGGGTATCACTGAAGCTTTCTTT. Amino acid sequence: CASSKNRGITEAFF.

This rearrangement joins TRBV5-6 to TRBJ2-2; D possibly corresponds to TRBD2 (6 bases). Per germline, CDR1 SGHDT and CDR2 YYEEEE. V was trimmed by 4 bases and J by 0 bases, leaving 10 bases between them. The CDR3 length is 15 residues. CDR3 sequence: CASSIGGSNTGELFF. The CDR3, as DNA: TGTGCCAGCAGCATCGGGGGTTCGAACACCGGGGAGCTGTTTTTT.

This chain's CDR3 is CASSKQGNSNQPQHF. CDR3 nucleotides: TGTGCCAGCAGTAAACAGGGGAATAGCAATCAGCCCCAGCATTTT. V gene TRBV27 combines with J gene TRBJ1-5, with 7 positions matching TRBD1. CDR3 length: 15 amino acids. J gave up 0 bases and V 5 bases, and 4 bases lay outside the gene matches. Germline lookup yields CDR1 MNHEY and CDR2 SMNVEV (reference sequence).

The V and J genes are TRBV9 and TRBJ1-2; no reliable D call. Trimming pared 3 bases from V and 8 bases from J, leaving 17 bases between. Germline lookup yields CDR1 SGDLS and CDR2 YYNGEE. The CDR3 loop spans 14 amino acids. The CDR3 is CASSAATGIRGYTF. CDR3 nucleotides: TGTGCCAGCAGCGCTGCCACGGGGATTCGGGGCTACACCTTC.

The CDR3 DNA sequence: TGTGCCAGCAGCCAAGTTGCGCTAGTCACGTACAATGAGCAGTTCTTC. Translating gives CASSQVALVTYNEQFF. This sequence joins TRBV3-1 (or the pseudogene TRBV3-2) and TRBJ2-1; no clear D. Germline CDR1 is LGHDT and CDR2 is YNNKEL (reference sequence). Trimming pared 1 base from V and 4 bases from J, leaving 14 bases between. This CDR3 comprises 16 residues.

The rearrangement joins TRBV10-3 to TRBJ2-7, with 7 nucleotides matching TRBD1. Losses at the gene ends were 2 bases for V and 2 bases for J; bases not matched to a gene: 6. This CDR3 has 15 residues. Germline CDR1 reads ENHRY; CDR2 reads SYGVKD. As DNA, the CDR3 is TGTGCCATCAGTGAGCCGACAGGGAAGCCCTACGAGCAGTACTTC. It encodes CAISEPTGKPYEQYF.

In its sample, this clone was seen once. This sequence joins TRBV4-2 and TRBJ1-4, with D possibly TRBD1 on 5 matching bases. Trimming cost V 1 base and J 7 bases, with 22 bases left between them. This CDR3 spans 18 amino acids. Germline V lookup: CDR1 LGHNA, CDR2 YNFKEQ. This chain's CDR3 is CASSQVYQGGQSGEKLFF. DNA of the CDR3: TGTGCCAGCAGCCAAGTTTACCAGGGAGGGCAAAGTGGTGAAAAACTGTTTTTT.

This sequence joins TRBV6-6 and TRBJ1-2; 9 bases are shared with TRBD1. Trimming cost V 6 bases and J 1 base; bases outside gene matches: 9. Germline CDR1 MNHNY, CDR2 SVGAGI (reference sequence). This CDR3 has 16 amino acids. In nucleotides, the CDR3 is TGTGCCAGCAGCCCTACAGGGGGCATAGATAACTATGGCTACACCTTC. It encodes CASSPTGGIDNYGYTF.

The chain couples TRBV7-3 to TRBJ2-3, with D possibly TRBD1 on 6 matching bases. Deletions cut 5 bases from V and 2 bases from J, with 14 bases between. The CDR3 loop spans 15 amino acids. Germline V gives CDR1 SGHTA, CDR2 FQGTGA. CDR3: CASSRQAGNTDTQYF. In nucleotides, the CDR3 is TGTGCCAGCAGCAGACAGGCGGGCAACACAGATACGCAGTATTTT.

This chain links TRBV19 with TRBJ1-2; 7 bases are shared with TRBD1. V lost 5 bases and J lost 1; bases outside the gene matches: 10. The CDR3 runs 16 residues. CDR1 and CDR2 (germline): LNHDA, SQIVND (reference sequence). The CDR3 here is CASSLTLDRVNYGYTF. Here the CDR3 DNA reads TGTGCCAGTAGTTTAACCCTCGACAGGGTTAACTATGGCTACACCTTC.

The chain recombines TRBV6-5 with TRBJ1-4; the match to TRBD1 covers 8 bases. The CDR3 has 15 amino acids. Germline V lookup: CDR1 MNHEY, CDR2 SVGAGI. V lost 0 bases and J lost 3; bases outside the gene matches: 0. The CDR3 DNA is TGTGCCAGCAGTTACTCGACAGGGGCTAATGAAAAACTGTTTTTT. Amino acids: CASSYSTGANEKLFF.

The chain uses TRBV5-1 and TRBJ1-2; tentatively, D is TRBD1 (5 bases). Germline CDR1 SGHRS, CDR2 YFSETQ. V lost 2 bases and J 7 bases, leaving 12 bases between the germline ends. The CDR3 contains 13 residues. CDR3 sequence reads: CASSFREAGGYTF. The DNA for the CDR3 is TGCGCCAGCAGCTTCAGGGAGGCAGGTGGCTACACCTTC.

This rearrangement joins TRBV2 to TRBJ1-3; no definite D call. Trimming took off 8 bases at V and 0 bases at J, with 11 bases between the two ends. The CDR3 is 14 amino acids. Per the germline V gene, CDR1 is SNHLY and CDR2 is FYNNEI. The DNA for the CDR3 is TGTGCCAGCTGCCGAGAGAGCTCTGGAAACACCATATATTTT. Its translation: CASCRESSGNTIYF.

The genes are TRBV19 and TRBJ1-6, with 8 positions matching TRBD1. This CDR3 has 14 residues. The J segment lost 7 bases and the V segment lost 4 bases, leaving 3 bases of the junction unmatched. Germline CDR1 reads LNHDA; CDR2 reads SQIVND (reference sequence). CDR3 DNA sequence: TGTGCCAGTAGTACAAGGACAGGGAATTCACCCCTCCACTTT. Protein sequence: CASSTRTGNSPLHF.

The genes are TRBV12-3 or TRBV12-4 and TRBJ1-1; the D is unclear. V was cut by 6 bases and J by 0 bases, with 8 bases left in between. This CDR3 is built from 13 residues. The CDR3 nucleotides read TGTGCCAGCAGCCCACAGATGAACACTGAAGCTTTCTTT. Amino acids: CASSPQMNTEAFF.

V is TRBV28 and J is TRBJ1-5, with D uncertain. Germline lookup yields CDR1 MDHEN and CDR2 SYDVKM. The CDR3 has 15 residues. V was shortened by 4 bases and J by 2 bases, with 12 bases between the two germline ends. CDR3 protein: CASSSGIYGNQPQHF. For the CDR3, the DNA is TGTGCCAGCAGTTCAGGTATCTACGGCAATCAGCCCCAGCATTTT. The variable domain in full, completed from reference TRBV28 and TRBJ1-5, reads DVKVTQSSRYLVKRTGEKVFLECVQDMDHENMFWYRQDPGLGLRLIYFSYDVKMKEKGDIPEGYSVSREKKERFSLILESASTNQTSMYLCASSSGIYGNQPQHFGDGTRLSIL.